One sample yielded the 22 T cell receptor beta chains listed below, sequenced in a study of blood T cell repertoires in COVID-19. The data were produced by immunoSEQ multiplex PCR, yet TCRdb's version contains in-frame clones alone and is incomplete. Among approximately 300,000 clones listed, about 90% were seen once. Material for sequencing was peripheral blood. The source is a woman aged 40 to 50 with acute or convalescent COVID-19.

The J gene is TRBJ1-2, the V gene TRBV10-3; D remains ambiguous. CDR1 ENHRY and CDR2 SYGVKD come from the germline V gene. The CDR3 runs to 18 residues. V lost 0 bases and J 6 bases, leaving 23 bases between the germline ends. Here the CDR3 DNA reads TGTGCCATCAGTGAGTCGAAAAGAGGGTCAGGAGAGCGTGATGGCTACACCTTC. Its protein is CAISESKRGSGERDGYTF.

The chain joins TRBV15 to TRBJ1-1, with D possibly being TRBD1 (6 bases). The CDR3 has 13 amino acids. Between the trimmed V and J ends, which lost 0 bases and 11 bases, there was a span of 13 bases. Germline CDR1 and CDR2: LNHNV and YYDKDF (reference sequence). The CDR3 region has the DNA TGTGCCACCAGCAGAGATAAGGGGGGGTTGGCTTTCTTT. It yields the protein CATSRDKGGLAFF.

This clone is a singleton in its sample. The chain carries TRBV5-5 and TRBJ2-5, with D possibly being TRBD2 (6 bases). CDR1 is SGHKS, CDR2 YYEKEE, per germline (reference sequence). With 4 bases removed from V and 2 bases from J, the gap between germline ends came to 12 bases. The CDR3 length is 14 residues. In DNA form, the CDR3 reads TGTGCCAGCAGCCCTGGGGGGATACAAGAGACCCAGTACTTC. Translating gives CASSPGGIQETQYF.

V usage is TRBV10-1 and J usage is TRBJ1-4; D is undetermined. The germline CDR1 and CDR2 sequences are WNHNN and SYGVQD (reference sequence). This CDR3 is built from 15 residues. V gave up 0 bases and J gave up 0 bases, with 5 bases separating them. The CDR3: CASSESLATNEKLFF. The CDR3 region has the DNA TGCGCCAGCAGTGAGTCACTCGCAACTAATGAAAAACTGTTTTTT.

The rearrangement links TRBV5-8 to TRBJ2-3; 10 positions match TRBD1. The CDR3 runs to 16 residues. Trimming took 4 bases from V and 6 from J; bases not matched to a gene: 11. Germline values: CDR1 SGHTS, CDR2 YDEGEE. Here the CDR3 DNA reads TGTGCCAGCAGCCTGGACAGGGGGACGAGTTGGGATACGCAGTATTTT. Translating it yields CASSLDRGTSWDTQYF.

This chain links TRBV4-1 with TRBJ2-7, with TRBD1 matching 8 bases. The CDR3 spans 14 residues. V trimming: 4 bases; J trimming: 5 bases; junction bases outside the gene matches: 7. Germline lookup yields CDR1 MGHRA and CDR2 YSYEKL. CDR3 nucleotide sequence: TGCGCCAGCAGCCTTGGACAGGGTTTAAACGAGCAGTACGTC. Translated: CASSLGQGLNEQYV.

The chain is built from TRBV6-6 and TRBJ2-1, with 13 bases matching TRBD2. This CDR3 comprises 15 residues. Germline trimming cut 8 bases from V and 4 bases from J; bases unmatched to any gene: 5. From germline, CDR1 is MNHNY and CDR2 SVGAGI (reference sequence). The CDR3 spells CASSLLAGGYNEQFF. In DNA form, the CDR3 reads TGTGCCAGCTCCCTACTAGCGGGGGGGTACAATGAGCAGTTCTTC.

V gene TRBV18 combines with J gene TRBJ1-4, with 7 bases aligning to TRBD1. Germline-derived CDR1 and CDR2 are KGHSH and LQKENI. This CDR3 contains 17 residues. J lost 5 bases, V lost 1 base, and 10 bases had no gene match. Here the CDR3 reads CASSPLYRGAENEKLFF. DNA for the CDR3: TGTGCCAGCTCACCACTATACAGGGGAGCGGAAAATGAAAAACTGTTTTTT.

The chain recombines TRBV5-1 with TRBJ1-1; D unclear. Germline V CDR1 and CDR2: SGHRS, YFSETQ. V lost 7 bases, J lost 1 base, and 14 bases lay in between. The CDR3 has 14 residues. The CDR3 DNA sequence: TGCGCCAGCCGACCTTCTCTAGAGAACACTGAAGCTTTCTTT. This codes for CASRPSLENTEAFF.

The CDR3 coding sequence is TGTGCCAGCAGCGTCCGCCATTCAAGGAGCACCGGGGAGCTGTTTTTT. Protein: CASSVRHSRSTGELFF. The gene calls are TRBV9 and TRBJ2-2; D ambiguous. V dropped 2 bases and J dropped 4 bases, with 15 bases sitting between them. This CDR3 comprises 16 residues. Per germline, CDR1 SGDLS and CDR2 YYNGEE.

The chain combines TRBV18 with TRBJ1-6, with a tentative D call TRBD1 (6 bases). Germline loops: CDR1 KGHSH, CDR2 LQKENI. This CDR3 spans 14 amino acids. The V end was cut by 6 bases, the J end by 5 bases, with 11 bases between. As DNA, the CDR3 is TGTGCCAGCTCTCGCGGACAGAATAATTCACCCCTCCACTTT. The encoded protein is CASSRGQNNSPLHF.

This clone appeared a single time. The chain joins TRBV19 to TRBJ2-7; TRBD1 aligns across 7 bases. The CDR3 loop spans 15 amino acids. Germline CDR1 LNHDA, CDR2 SQIVND (reference sequence). The trim removed 8 bases at V and 3 bases at J, leaving 13 bases unmatched. CDR3 protein: CASSRDRRYHYEQYV. CDR3 coding DNA: TGTGCCAGTTCCCGGGACAGACGATACCACTACGAGCAGTACGTC.

The chain combines TRBV12-5 with TRBJ2-3; D may be TRBD1 (5 bases). Trimming pared 2 bases from V and 3 bases from J, leaving 15 bases between. CDR1 is LGHNT, CDR2 FRNRAP, per germline. The CDR3 totals 16 residues. The CDR3 region has the DNA TGTGCTAGTGGTTTGATCGTCAGGGCGGTAACAGATACGCAGTATTTT. Protein: CASGLIVRAVTDTQYF. The full variable domain, its missing parts supplied by reference TRBV12-5 and TRBJ2-3, is DARVTQTPRHKVTEMGQEVTMRCQPILGHNTVFWYRQTMMQGLELLAYFRNRAPLDDSGMPKDRFSAEMPDATLATLKIQPSEPRDSAVYFCASGLIVRAVTDTQYFGPGTRLTVL.

V usage is TRBV10-3 and J usage is TRBJ2-1, with 9 bases lining up with TRBD2. This CDR3 contains 18 residues. The V and J ends lost 4 bases and 0 bases, in that order; junction bases with no gene match: 10. Germline lookup yields CDR1 ENHRY and CDR2 SYGVKD. In DNA form, the CDR3 reads TGTGCCATCAGTGGCGGGATAGCGGGGGTAAGCTCCTACAATGAGCAGTTCTTC. Protein sequence: CAISGGIAGVSSYNEQFF.

The rearrangement uses TRBV3-1 (or the pseudogene TRBV3-2) and TRBJ2-2; 8 bases are a match to TRBD2. The CDR3 loop spans 17 amino acids. The trim removed 4 bases at V and 5 bases at J, leaving 12 bases unmatched. Looked up from germline, CDR1 is LGHDT and CDR2 is YNNKEL (reference sequence). The CDR3 sequence: CASSPRVGGAGTGELFF. DNA of the CDR3: TGTGCCAGCAGCCCGCGGGTCGGGGGGGCCGGGACCGGGGAGCTGTTTTTT.

The chain is built from TRBV6-1 and TRBJ1-1, with D perhaps TRBD1 (6 bases). V dropped 3 bases and J dropped 9 bases, with 11 bases sitting between them. The CDR3 loop spans 12 amino acids. Germline V gene sequence: CDR1 MNHNS, CDR2 SASEGT. The CDR3, as DNA: TGTGCCAGCAGTGAGACAGGTCCTCAAGCTTTCTTT. Encoded protein: CASSETGPQAFF.

The chain is built from TRBV27 and TRBJ1-2; D may be TRBD1 (6 bases). CDR3 length: 14 amino acids. The ends were cut back, 5 bases at V and 0 bases at J, with 10 bases in the middle. The V gene's germline CDR1 is MNHEY and CDR2 SMNVEV (reference sequence). CDR3 loop: CASSKQGANYGYTF. CDR3 sequence (DNA): TGTGCCAGCAGTAAACAGGGAGCTAACTATGGCTACACCTTC.

This rearrangement joins TRBV27 to TRBJ1-2; no firm D call. This CDR3 is built from 13 residues. Trimming left V 8 bases short and J 5 bases short, with 15 bases between. Looked up from germline, CDR1 is MNHEY and CDR2 is SMNVEV (reference sequence). The CDR3 bases are TGTGCCAGCTACGGGGTCCCCTATTATGGCTACACCTTC. This gives the protein CASYGVPYYGYTF.

This clone came up once. This chain connects TRBV25-1 to TRBJ1-6; 8 bases align to TRBD1. V lost 6 bases, J lost 9 bases, and 4 bases stayed unmatched. Germline CDR1 MGHDK, CDR2 SYGVNS. This CDR3 is built from 13 residues. CDR3 protein: CASRAQGGSPLHF. CDR3 DNA: TGTGCCAGCAGGGCACAGGGGGGTTCACCCCTCCACTTT.

The chain uses TRBV5-1 and TRBJ1-3; D ambiguous. The CDR3 runs to 15 residues. The V gene lost 0 bases and the J gene lost 2 bases, with 9 bases spanning the gap. CDR1 and CDR2 (germline): SGHRS, YFSETQ. CDR3 amino acids: CASSLAGEAGNTIYF. The CDR3 nucleotides are TGCGCCAGCAGCTTGGCTGGGGAGGCTGGAAACACCATATATTTT.

CDR3 in amino acids: CASGLTAQGPLATNEKLFF. Here the CDR3 DNA reads TGTGCTAGTGGTTTGACTGCACAGGGTCCCTTGGCAACTAATGAAAAACTGTTTTTT. This rearrangement joins TRBV12-5 to TRBJ1-4, with D possibly TRBD1 on 6 matching bases. This CDR3 contains 19 residues. The V and J ends lost 2 bases and 0 bases respectively, with 19 bases between them. Germline lookup yields CDR1 LGHNT and CDR2 FRNRAP.

The CDR3 nucleotides are TGTGCCAGCGCGGGCCGACTAGCGAACACCGGGGAGCTGTTTTTT. Its translation: CASAGRLANTGELFF. J is TRBJ2-2 and V is TRBV5-5, with D perhaps TRBD2 (6 bases). V was clipped by 7 bases and J by 0 bases, with 13 bases between them. CDR3 size: 15 residues. From germline, CDR1 is SGHKS and CDR2 YYEKEE (reference sequence).